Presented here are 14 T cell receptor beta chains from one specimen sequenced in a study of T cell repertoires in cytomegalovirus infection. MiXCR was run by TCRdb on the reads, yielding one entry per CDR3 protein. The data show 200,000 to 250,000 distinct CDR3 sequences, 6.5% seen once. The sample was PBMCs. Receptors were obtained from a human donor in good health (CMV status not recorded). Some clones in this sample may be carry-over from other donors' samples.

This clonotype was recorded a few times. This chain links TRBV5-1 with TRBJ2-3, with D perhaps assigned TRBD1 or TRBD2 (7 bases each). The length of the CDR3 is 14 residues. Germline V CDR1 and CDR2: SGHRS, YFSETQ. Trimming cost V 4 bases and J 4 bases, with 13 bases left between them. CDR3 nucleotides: TGCGCCAGCAGCCCAGGGGGAGGGGCAGATACGCAGTATTTT. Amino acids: CASSPGGGADTQYF.

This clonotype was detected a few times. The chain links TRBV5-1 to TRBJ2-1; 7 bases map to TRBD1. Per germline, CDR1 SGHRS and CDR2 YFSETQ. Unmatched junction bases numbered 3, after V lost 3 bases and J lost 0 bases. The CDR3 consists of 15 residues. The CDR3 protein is CASSSQGDSYNEQFF. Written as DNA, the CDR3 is TGCGCCAGCAGCTCCCAGGGGGACTCCTACAATGAGCAGTTCTTC.

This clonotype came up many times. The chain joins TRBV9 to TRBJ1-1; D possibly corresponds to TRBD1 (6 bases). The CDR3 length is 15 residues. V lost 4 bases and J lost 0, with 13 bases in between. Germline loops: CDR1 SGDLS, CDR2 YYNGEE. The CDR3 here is CASSPEGGLNTEAFF. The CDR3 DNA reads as TGTGCCAGCAGCCCCGAGGGGGGGTTGAACACTGAAGCTTTCTTT.

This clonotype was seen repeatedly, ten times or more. The CDR3 sequence is CASSQDTGPDYGYTF. The DNA for the CDR3 is TGTGCCAGCAGCCAAGATACCGGACCCGATTATGGCTACACCTTC. This chain joins TRBV4-2 and TRBJ1-2, with unresolved D. CDR3 length: 15 amino acids. CDR1 is LGHNA, CDR2 YNFKEQ, per germline. The germline V and J ends were trimmed by 0 bases and 5 bases, with 13 bases remaining between them.

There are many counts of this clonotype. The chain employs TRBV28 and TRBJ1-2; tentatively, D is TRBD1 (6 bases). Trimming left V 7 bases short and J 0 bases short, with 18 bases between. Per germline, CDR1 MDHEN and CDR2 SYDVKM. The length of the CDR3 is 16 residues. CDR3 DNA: TGTGCCAGCACTTTCCTCAGGGGACCAGCTAACTATGGCTACACCTTC. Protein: CASTFLRGPANYGYTF.

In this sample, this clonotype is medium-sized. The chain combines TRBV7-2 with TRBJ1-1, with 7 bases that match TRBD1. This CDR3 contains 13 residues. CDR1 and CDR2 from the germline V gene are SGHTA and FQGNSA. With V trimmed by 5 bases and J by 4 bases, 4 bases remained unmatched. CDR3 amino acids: CASSVDRATEAFF. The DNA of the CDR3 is TGTGCCAGCAGCGTCGACAGGGCCACTGAAGCTTTCTTT.

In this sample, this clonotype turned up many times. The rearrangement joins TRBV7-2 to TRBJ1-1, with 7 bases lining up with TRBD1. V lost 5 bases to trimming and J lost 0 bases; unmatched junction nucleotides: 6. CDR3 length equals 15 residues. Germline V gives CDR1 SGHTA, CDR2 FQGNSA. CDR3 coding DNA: TGTGCCAGCAGCATTCGACAGGGCGTGAACACTGAAGCTTTCTTT. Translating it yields CASSIRQGVNTEAFF.

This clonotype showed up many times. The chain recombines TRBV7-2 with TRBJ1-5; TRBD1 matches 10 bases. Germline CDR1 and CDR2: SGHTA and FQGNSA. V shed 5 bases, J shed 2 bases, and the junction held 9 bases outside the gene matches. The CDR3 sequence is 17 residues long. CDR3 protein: CASSPGQGVDRNQPQHF. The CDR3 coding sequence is TGTGCCAGCAGCCCCGGACAGGGGGTAGATCGCAATCAGCCCCAGCATTTT.

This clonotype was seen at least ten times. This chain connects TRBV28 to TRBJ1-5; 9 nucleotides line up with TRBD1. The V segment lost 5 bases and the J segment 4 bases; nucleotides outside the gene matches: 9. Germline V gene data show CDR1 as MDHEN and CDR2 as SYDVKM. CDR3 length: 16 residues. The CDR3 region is CASSPGTGTINQPQHF. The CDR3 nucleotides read TGTGCCAGCAGTCCAGGGACAGGGACAATTAATCAGCCCCAGCATTTT.

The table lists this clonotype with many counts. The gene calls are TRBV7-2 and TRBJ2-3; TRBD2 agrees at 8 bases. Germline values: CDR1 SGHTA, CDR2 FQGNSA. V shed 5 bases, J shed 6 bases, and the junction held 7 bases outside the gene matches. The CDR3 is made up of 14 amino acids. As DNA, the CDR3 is TGTGCCAGCAGCCGGGAGGGGGGCTTGGATACGCAGTATTTT. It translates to CASSREGGLDTQYF.

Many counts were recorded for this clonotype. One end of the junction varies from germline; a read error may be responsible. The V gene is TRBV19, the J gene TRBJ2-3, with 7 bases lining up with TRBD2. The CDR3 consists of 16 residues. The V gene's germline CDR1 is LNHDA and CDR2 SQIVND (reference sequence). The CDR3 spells CASSTRSSGAADTQYF. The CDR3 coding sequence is TGTGCCAGTAGTACGAGGTCCAGCGGGGCTGCAGATACGCAATATTTT.

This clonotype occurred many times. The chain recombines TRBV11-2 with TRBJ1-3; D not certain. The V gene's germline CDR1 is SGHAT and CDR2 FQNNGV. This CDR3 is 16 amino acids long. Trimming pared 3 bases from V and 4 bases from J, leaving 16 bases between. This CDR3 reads CASSFLRSTSGNTIYF. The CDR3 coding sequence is TGTGCCAGCAGCTTTCTACGGAGTACATCCGGAAACACCATATATTTT.

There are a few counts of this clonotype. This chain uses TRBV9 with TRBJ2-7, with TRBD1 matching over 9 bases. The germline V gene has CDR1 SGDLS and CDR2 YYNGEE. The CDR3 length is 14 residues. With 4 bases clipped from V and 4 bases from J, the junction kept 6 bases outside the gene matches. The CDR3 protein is CASSSWDRAYEQYF. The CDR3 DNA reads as TGTGCCAGCAGCTCTTGGGACAGGGCTTACGAGCAGTACTTC.

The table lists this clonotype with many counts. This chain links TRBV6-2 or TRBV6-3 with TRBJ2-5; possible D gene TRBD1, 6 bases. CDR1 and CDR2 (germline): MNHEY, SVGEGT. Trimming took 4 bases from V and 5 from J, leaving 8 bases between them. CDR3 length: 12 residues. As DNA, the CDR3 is TGTGCCAGCAGTTGGGGGCAGGAGACCCAGTACTTC. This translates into CASSWGQETQYF.